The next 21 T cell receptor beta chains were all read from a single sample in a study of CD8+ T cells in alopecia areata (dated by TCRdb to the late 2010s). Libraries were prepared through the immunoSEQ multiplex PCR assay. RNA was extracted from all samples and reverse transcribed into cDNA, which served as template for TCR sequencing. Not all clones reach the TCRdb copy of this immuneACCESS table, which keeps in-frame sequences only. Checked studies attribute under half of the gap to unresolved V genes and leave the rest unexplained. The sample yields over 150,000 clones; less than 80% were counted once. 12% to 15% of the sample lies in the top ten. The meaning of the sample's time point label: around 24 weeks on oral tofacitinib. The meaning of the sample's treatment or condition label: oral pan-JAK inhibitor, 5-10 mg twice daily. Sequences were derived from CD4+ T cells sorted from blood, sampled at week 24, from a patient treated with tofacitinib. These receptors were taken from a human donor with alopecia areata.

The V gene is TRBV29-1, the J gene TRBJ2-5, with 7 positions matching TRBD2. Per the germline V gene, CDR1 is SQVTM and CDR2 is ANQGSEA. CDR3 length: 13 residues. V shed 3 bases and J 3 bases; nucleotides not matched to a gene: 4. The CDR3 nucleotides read TGCAGCGTTGATCCGGCGGGGGAAGAGACCCAGTACTTC. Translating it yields CSVDPAGEETQYF.

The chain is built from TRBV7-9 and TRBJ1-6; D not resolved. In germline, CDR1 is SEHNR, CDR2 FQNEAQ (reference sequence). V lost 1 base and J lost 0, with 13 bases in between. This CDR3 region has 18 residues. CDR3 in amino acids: CASSLEVRRSSYNSPLHF. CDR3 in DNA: TGTGCCAGCAGCTTAGAGGTCAGGAGAAGCTCCTATAATTCACCCCTCCACTTT.

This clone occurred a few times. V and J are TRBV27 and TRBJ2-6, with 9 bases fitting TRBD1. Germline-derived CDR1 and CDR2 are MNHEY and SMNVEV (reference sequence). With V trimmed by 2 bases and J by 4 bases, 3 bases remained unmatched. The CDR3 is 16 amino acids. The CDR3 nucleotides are TGTGCCAGCAGTTTAAGACAGGGGGTGGGGGCCAACGTCCTGACTTTC. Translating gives CASSLRQGVGANVLTF.

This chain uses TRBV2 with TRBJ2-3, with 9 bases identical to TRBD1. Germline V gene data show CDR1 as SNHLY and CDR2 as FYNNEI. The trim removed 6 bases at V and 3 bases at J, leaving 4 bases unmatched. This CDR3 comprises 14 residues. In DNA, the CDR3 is TGTGCCAGCAGGGACGGGACAGGGACAGATACGCAGTATTTT. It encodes CASRDGTGTDTQYF.

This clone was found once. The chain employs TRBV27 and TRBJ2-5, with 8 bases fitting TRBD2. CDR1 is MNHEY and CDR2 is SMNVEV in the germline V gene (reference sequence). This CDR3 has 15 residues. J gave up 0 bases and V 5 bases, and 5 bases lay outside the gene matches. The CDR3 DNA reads TGTGCCAGCAGTCCATTAGCGGGGTACCAAGAGACCCAGTACTTC. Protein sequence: CASSPLAGYQETQYF.

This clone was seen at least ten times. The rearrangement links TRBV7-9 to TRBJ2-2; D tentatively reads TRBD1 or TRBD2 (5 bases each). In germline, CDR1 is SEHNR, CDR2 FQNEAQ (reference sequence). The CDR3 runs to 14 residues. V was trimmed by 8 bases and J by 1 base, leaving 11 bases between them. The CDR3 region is CASPEGMNTGELFF. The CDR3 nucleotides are TGTGCCAGCCCCGAGGGGATGAACACCGGGGAGCTGTTTTTT.

The CDR3 sequence is CASTRTGAQETQYF. The CDR3 nucleotides are TGTGCCAGTACCCGTACGGGGGCCCAAGAGACCCAGTACTTC. The chain links TRBV19 to TRBJ2-5; D might be TRBD1 or TRBD2, each matching 6 bases. The germline gives CDR1 LNHDA, CDR2 SQIVND (reference sequence). This CDR3 is built from 14 residues. V dropped 7 bases and J dropped 1 base, with 13 bases sitting between them.

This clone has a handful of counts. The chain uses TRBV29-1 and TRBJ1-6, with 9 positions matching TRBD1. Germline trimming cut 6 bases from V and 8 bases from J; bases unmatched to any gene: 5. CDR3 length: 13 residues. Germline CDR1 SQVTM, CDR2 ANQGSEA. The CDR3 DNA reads TGCAGCGTCCTCTGGACAGGGGATTCACCCCTCCACTTT. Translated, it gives CSVLWTGDSPLHF.

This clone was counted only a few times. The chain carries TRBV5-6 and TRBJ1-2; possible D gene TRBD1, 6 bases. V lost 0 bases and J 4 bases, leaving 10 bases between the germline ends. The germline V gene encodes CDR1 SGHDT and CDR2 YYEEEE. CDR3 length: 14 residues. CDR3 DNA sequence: TGTGCCAGCAGCTTGGACAGGGCCCTCTATGGCTACACCTTC. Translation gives CASSLDRALYGYTF.

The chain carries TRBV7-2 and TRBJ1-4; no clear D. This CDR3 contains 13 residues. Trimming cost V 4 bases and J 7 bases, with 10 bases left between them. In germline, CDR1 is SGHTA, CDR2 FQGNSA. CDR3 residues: CASSWFPGEKLFF. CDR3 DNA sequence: TGTGCCAGCAGCTGGTTCCCGGGTGAAAAACTGTTTTTT. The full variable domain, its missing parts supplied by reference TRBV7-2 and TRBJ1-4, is GAGVSQSPSNKVTEKGKDVELRCDPISGHTALYWYRQSLGQGLEFLIYFQGNSAPDKSGLPSDRFSAERTGGSVSTLTIQRTQQEDSAVYLCASSWFPGEKLFFGSGTQLSVL.

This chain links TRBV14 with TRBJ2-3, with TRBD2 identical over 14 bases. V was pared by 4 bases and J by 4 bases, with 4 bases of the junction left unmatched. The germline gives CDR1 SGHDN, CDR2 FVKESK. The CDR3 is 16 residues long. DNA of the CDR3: TGTGCCAGCAGCCCACGACTAGCGGGGGGGTCAGATACGCAGTATTTT. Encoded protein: CASSPRLAGGSDTQYF.

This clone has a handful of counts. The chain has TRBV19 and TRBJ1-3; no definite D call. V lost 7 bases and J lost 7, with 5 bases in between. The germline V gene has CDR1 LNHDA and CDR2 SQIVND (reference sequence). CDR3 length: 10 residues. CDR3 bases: TGTGCCAGTATCGGGAACACCATATATTTT. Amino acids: CASIGNTIYF.

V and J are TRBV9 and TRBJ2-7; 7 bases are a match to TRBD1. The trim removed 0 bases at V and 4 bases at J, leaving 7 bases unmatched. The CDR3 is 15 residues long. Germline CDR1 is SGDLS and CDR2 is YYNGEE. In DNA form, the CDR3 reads TGTGCCAGCAGCGTAGGAGCAAGGGGGCGGTACGAGCAGTACTTC. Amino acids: CASSVGARGRYEQYF.

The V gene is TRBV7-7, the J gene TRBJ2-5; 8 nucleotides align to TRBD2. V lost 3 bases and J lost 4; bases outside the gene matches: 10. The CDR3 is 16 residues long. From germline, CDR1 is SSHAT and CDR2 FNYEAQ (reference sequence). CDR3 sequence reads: CASSFSAGRGAETQYF. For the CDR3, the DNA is TGTGCCAGCAGCTTCAGCGCCGGGCGGGGGGCAGAGACCCAGTACTTC.

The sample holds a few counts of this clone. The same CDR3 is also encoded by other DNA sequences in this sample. The CDR3 region is CASNLANYGYTF. The CDR3 DNA sequence: TGTGCCAGTAACTTAGCTAACTATGGCTACACCTTC. The rearrangement uses TRBV19 and TRBJ1-2, with D unclear. The germline CDR1 and CDR2 sequences are LNHDA and SQIVND (reference sequence). CDR3 length equals 12 residues. The ends were cut back, 7 bases at V and 0 bases at J, with 6 bases in the middle.

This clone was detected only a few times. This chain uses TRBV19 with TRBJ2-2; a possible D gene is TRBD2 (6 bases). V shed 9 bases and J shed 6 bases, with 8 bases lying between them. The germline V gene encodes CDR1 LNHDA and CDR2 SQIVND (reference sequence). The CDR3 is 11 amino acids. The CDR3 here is CASRGSGELFF. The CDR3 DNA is TGTGCCAGCCGGGGGTCCGGGGAGCTGTTTTTT.

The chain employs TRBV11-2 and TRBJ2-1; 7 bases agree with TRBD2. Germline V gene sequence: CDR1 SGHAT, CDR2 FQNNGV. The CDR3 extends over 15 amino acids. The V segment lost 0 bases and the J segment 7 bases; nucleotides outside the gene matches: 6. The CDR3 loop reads CASSLEGSGWNEQFF. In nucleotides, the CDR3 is TGTGCCAGCAGCTTAGAGGGTAGCGGGTGGAATGAGCAGTTCTTC.

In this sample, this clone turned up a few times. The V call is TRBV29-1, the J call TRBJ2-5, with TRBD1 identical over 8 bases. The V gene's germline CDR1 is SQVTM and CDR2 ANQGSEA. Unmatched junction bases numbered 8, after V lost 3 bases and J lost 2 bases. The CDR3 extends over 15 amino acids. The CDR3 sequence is CSVDPGQVRQETQYF. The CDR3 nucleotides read TGCAGCGTTGATCCGGGACAGGTTAGGCAAGAGACCCAGTACTTC. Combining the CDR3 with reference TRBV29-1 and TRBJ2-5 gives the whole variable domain SAVISQKPSRDICQRGTSLTIQCQVDSQVTMMFWYRQQPGQSLTLIATANQGSEATYESGFVIDKFPISRPNLTFSTLTVSNMSPEDSSIYLCSVDPGQVRQETQYFGPGTRLLVL.

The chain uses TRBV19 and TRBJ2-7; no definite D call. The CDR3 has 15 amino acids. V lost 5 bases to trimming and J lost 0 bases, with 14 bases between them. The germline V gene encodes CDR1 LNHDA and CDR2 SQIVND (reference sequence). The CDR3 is CASSLRYTFSYEQYF. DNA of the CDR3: TGTGCCAGTAGTCTCCGGTACACTTTCTCCTACGAGCAGTACTTC.

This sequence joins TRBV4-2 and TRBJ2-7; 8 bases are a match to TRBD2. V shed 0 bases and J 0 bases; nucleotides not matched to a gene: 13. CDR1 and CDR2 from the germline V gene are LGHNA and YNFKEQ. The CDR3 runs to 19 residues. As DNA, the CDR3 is TGTGCCAGCAGCCAAGAGATAGGTAGCGGGGATATCAGCTCCTACGAGCAGTACTTC. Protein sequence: CASSQEIGSGDISSYEQYF.

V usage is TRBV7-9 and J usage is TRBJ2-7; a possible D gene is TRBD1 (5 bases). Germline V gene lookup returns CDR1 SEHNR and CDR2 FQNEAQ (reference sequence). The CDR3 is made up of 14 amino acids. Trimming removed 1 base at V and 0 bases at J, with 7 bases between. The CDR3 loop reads CASSLEGFSYEQYF. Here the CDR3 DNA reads TGTGCCAGCAGCTTAGAGGGGTTCTCCTACGAGCAGTACTTC.